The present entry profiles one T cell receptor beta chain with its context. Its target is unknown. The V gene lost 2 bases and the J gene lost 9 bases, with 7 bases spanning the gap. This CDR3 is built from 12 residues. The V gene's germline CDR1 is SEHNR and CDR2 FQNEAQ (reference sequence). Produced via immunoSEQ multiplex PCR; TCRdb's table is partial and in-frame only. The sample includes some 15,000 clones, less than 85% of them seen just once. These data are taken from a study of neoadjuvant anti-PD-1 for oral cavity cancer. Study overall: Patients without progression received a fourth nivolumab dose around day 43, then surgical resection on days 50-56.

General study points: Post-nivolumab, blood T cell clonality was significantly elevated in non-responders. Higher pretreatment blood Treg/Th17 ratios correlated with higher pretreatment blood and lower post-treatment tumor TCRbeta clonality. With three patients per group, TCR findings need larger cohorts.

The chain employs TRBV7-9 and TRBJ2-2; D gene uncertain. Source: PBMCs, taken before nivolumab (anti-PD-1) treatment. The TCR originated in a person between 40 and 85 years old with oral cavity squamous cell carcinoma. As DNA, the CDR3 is TGTGCCAGCAGCTTAATTAGGCGGGAGCTGTTTTTT. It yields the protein CASSLIRRELFF. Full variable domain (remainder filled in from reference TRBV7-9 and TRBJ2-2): DTGVSQNPRHKITKRGQNVTFRCDPISEHNRLYWYRQTLGQGPEFLTYFQNEAQLEKSRLLSDRFSAERPKGSFSTLEIQRTEQGDSAMYLCASSLIRRELFFGEGSRLTVL.